The T cell receptor beta chain described here comes from a study of shared clonotypes between healthy human individuals. Study results and caveats: Represented genetic and exposure-history diversity was restricted by having few donors.

The assay was immunoSEQ multiplex PCR, and TCRdb's table has in-frame clones only and misses some. This table holds under 2.5 million clones, roughly 90% found once. Note on this clone: Its antigen remains unidentified. Other DNA sequences of this sample code for an identical CDR3.

Specimen: naive CD4+ T cells from PBMCs. Subset specified: CD45RA+ positively selected. This clonotype was sampled from a man younger than 30 in good health. Some clones in this sample may be carry-over from other donors' samples.

CDR3 bases: TGTGCCAGCAGCTTAGGACTCCAAGAGACCCAGTACTTC. Its translation is CASSLGLQETQYF. This sequence joins TRBV7-2 and TRBJ2-5; D gene unclear. The germline V gene has CDR1 SGHTA and CDR2 FQGNSA. This CDR3 has 13 amino acids. Between the trimmed V and J ends, which lost 1 base and 1 base, there was a span of 4 bases.